What follows is one T cell receptor beta chain and its context. Its target is unknown. Caucasian adults residing in Nashville, Tennessee made up all the donors. This specimen belongs to a study of shared clonotypes between healthy human individuals. Whole-study findings and limits: The represented genetic and exposure-history diversity was limited by the small number of donors.

Assay used: immunoSEQ multiplex PCR; TCRdb lists only in-frame clones, some missing. The sample consists of approximately 2,000,000 clones, roughly 92% of them appearing once. The germline CDR1 and CDR2 sequences are SGHNT and YYREEE (reference sequence). The CDR3 consists of 13 residues. V lost 3 bases and J lost 2, with 9 bases in between. This chain links TRBV5-4 with TRBJ2-7; the D is unclear. The sample consisted of naive CD4+ T cells from PBMCs. Subset given: CD45RA+ positively selected. This clonotype was obtained from a man between 18 and 35 years old in good health. Some clones in this sample may be carry-over from other donors' samples. This CDR3 reads CASSSSSPYEQYF. The CDR3, as DNA: TGTGCCAGCAGCTCTAGTAGCCCCTACGAGCAGTACTTC.